The T cell receptor beta chain under discussion was sequenced for a study of shared clonotypes between healthy human individuals. Study-level findings and limits: Naive subsets generally exceeded memory subsets in estimated richness.

Regarding this clone: The antigen is not known.

The authors loaded around 200 ng DNA, 30,000 to 35,000 T cell genomes, into sorted-subset replicate PCRs. Generated by immunoSEQ multiplex PCR, the TCRdb table keeps only in-frame clones and is missing some. The data hold over a million clones, with approximately 96% observed a single time. The source material was naive CD4+ T cells sorted from blood. Subset denoted: CD45RA+ positively selected. This sequence originates from a man younger than 40 in good health.

The CDR3 spells CASSSPGGNQPQHF. In nucleotides, the CDR3 is TGTGCCAGTAGTAGTCCTGGGGGGAATCAGCCCCAGCATTTT. This chain links TRBV19 with TRBJ1-5, with TRBD1 as a possible D gene (5 bases). CDR3 length: 14 residues. The ends were cut back, 4 bases at V and 4 bases at J, with 11 bases in the middle. Per germline, CDR1 LNHDA and CDR2 SQIVND (reference sequence). Full variable domain (missing parts from reference TRBV19 and TRBJ1-5): DGGITQSPKYLFRKEGQNVTLSCEQNLNHDAMYWYRQDPGQGLRLIYYSQIVNDFQKGDIAEGYSVSREKKESFPLTVTSAQKNPTAFYLCASSSPGGNQPQHFGDGTRLSIL.